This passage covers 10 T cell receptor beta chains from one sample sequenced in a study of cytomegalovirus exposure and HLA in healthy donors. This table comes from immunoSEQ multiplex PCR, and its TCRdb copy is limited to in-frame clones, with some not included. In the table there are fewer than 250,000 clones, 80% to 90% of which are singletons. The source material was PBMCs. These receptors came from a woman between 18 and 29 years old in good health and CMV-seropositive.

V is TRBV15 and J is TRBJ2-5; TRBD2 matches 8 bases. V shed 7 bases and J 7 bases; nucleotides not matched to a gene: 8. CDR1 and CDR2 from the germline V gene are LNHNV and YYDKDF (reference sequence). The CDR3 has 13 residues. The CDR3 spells CATKREGRGTQYF. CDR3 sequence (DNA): TGTGCCACCAAACGGGAGGGCCGAGGGACCCAGTACTTC.

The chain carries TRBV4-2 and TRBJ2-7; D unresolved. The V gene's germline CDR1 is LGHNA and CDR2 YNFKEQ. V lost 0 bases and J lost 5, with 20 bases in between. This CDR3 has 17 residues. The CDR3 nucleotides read TGTGCCAGCAGCCAAGACTCCCCCCCACTCGTGAGCGACGAGCAGTACTTC. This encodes CASSQDSPPLVSDEQYF.

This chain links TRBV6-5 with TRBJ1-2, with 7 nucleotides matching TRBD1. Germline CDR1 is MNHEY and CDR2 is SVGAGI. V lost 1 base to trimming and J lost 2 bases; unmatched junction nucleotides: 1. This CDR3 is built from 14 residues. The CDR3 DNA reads TGTGCCAGCAGTTACTTGGGACAGAACTATGGCTACACCTTC. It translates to CASSYLGQNYGYTF.

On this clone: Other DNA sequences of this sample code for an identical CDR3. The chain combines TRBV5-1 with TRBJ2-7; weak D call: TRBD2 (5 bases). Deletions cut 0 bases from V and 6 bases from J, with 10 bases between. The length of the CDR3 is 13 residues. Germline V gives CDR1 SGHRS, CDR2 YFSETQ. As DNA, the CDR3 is TGCGCCAGCAGCTTGGCGGGAAGGAGCGAGCAGTACTTC. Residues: CASSLAGRSEQYF.

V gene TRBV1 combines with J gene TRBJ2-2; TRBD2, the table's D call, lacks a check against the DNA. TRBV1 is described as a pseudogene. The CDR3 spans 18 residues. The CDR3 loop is CTSSQDPGLAGDTGELFF. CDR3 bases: TGCACCAGCAGCCAAGACCCCGGACTAGCGGGAGATACCGGGGAGCTGTTTTTT.

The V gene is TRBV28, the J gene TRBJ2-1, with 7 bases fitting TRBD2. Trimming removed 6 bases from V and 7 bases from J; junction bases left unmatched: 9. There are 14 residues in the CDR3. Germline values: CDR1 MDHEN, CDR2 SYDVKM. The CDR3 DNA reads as TGTGCCAGCAGCCTCGGCGGGAGAGGGAATGAGCAGTTCTTC. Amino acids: CASSLGGRGNEQFF.

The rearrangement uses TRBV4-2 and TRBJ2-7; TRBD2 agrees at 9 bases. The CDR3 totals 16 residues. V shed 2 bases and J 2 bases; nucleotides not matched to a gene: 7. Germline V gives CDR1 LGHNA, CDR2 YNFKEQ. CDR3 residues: CASSQLSSGIPYEQYF. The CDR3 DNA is TGTGCCAGCAGCCAACTCTCTAGCGGGATACCCTACGAGCAGTACTTC.

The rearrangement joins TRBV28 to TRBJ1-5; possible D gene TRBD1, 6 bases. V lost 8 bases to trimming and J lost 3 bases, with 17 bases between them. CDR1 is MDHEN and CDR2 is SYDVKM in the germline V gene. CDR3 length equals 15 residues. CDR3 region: CASHRIGGHNQPQHF. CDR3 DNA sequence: TGTGCCAGCCACCGGATTGGGGGCCACAATCAGCCCCAGCATTTT.

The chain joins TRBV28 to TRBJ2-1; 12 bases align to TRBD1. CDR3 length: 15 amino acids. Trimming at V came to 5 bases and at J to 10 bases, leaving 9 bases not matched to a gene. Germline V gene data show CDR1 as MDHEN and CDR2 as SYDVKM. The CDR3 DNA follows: TGTGCCAGCAGTCACCGGGACAGGGGGCGCCGGGAGCAGTTCTTC. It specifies CASSHRDRGRREQFF. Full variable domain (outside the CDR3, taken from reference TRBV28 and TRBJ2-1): DVKVTQSSRYLVKRTGEKVFLECVQDMDHENMFWYRQDPGLGLRLIYFSYDVKMKEKGDIPEGYSVSREKKERFSLILESASTNQTSMYLCASSHRDRGRREQFFGPGTRLTVL.

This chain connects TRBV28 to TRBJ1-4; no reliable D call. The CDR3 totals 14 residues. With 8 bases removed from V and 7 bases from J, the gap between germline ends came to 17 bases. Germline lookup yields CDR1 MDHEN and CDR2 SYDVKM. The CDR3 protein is CASLDATTGEKLFF. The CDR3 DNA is TGTGCCAGCCTCGACGCCACTACCGGTGAAAAACTGTTTTTT.